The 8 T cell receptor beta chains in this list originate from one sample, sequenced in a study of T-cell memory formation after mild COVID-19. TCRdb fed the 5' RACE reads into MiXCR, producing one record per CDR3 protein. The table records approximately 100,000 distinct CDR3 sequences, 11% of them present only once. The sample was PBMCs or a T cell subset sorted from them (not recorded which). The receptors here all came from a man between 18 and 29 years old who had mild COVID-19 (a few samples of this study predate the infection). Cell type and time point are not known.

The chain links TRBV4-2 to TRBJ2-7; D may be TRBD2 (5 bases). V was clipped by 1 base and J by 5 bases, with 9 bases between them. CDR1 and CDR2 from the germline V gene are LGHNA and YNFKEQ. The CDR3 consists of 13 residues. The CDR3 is CASSQVTGDEQYV. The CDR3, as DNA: TGTGCCAGCAGCCAAGTTACCGGGGACGAGCAGTACGTC.

Here the CDR3 DNA reads TGTGCCAGCAGTGTCACCCCAGGACAGCAAGAGACCCAGTACTTC. Translation: CASSVTPGQQETQYF. The rearrangement joins TRBV6-1 to TRBJ2-5; D is possibly TRBD1 (6 bases). The CDR3 contains 15 residues. Trimming cost V 4 bases and J 2 bases, with 14 bases left between them. Germline V CDR1 and CDR2: MNHNS, SASEGT.

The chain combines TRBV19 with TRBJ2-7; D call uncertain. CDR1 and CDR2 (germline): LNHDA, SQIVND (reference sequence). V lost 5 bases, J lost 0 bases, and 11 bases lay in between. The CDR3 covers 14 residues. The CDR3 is CASSQQLGSYEQYV. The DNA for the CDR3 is TGTGCCAGTAGTCAACAGCTCGGCTCCTACGAGCAGTACGTC.

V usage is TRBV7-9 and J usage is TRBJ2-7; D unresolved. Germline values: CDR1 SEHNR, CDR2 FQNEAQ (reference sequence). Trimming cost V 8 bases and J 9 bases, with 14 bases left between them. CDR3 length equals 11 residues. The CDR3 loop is CASEEKGLQYF. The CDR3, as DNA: TGTGCCAGCGAGGAGAAGGGTTTGCAGTACTTC. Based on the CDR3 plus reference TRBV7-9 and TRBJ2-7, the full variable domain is DTGVSQNPRHKITKRGQNVTFRCDPISEHNRLYWYRQTLGQGPEFLTYFQNEAQLEKSRLLSDRFSAERPKGSFSTLEIQRTEQGDSAMYLCASEEKGLQYFGPGTRLTVT.

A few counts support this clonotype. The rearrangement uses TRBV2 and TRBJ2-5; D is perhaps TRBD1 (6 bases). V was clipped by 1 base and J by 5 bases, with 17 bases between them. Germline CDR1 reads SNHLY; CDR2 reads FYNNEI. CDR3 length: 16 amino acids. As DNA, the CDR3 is TGTGCCAGCAGTGAAGGATACAGGGTTTATGACGAGACCCAGTACTTC. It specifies CASSEGYRVYDETQYF. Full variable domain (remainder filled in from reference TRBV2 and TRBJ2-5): EPEVTQTPSHQVTQMGQEVILRCVPISNHLYFYWYRQILGQKVEFLVSFYNNEISEKSEIFDDQFSVERPDGSNFTLKIRSTKLEDSAMYFCASSEGYRVYDETQYFGPGTRLLVL.

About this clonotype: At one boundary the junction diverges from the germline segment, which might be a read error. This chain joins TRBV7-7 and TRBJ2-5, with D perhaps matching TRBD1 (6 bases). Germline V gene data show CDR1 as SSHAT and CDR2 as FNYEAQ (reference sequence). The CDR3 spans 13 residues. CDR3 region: CASSLYRADTQYF. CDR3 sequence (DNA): TGTGCTAGCAGCTTATACAGGGCGGATACCCAGTACTTC.

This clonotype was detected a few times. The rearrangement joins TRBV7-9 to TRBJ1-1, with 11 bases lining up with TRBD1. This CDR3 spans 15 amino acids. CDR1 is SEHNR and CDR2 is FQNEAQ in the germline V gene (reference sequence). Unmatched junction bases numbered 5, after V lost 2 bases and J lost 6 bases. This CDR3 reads CASSLKGQGAAEAFF. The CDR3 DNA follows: TGTGCCAGCAGCTTAAAAGGACAGGGGGCCGCTGAAGCTTTCTTT.

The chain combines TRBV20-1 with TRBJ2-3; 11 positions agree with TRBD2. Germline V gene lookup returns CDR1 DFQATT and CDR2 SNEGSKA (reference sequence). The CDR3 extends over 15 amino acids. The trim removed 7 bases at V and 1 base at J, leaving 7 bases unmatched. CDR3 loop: CSDGLAGAGTDTQYF. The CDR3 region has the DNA TGCAGTGACGGACTAGCGGGTGCCGGCACAGATACGCAGTATTTT.